Listed here are 8 T cell receptor beta chains from one sample, sequenced in a study of blood T cells in healthy people across ages. With a J-beta primer mix and a sample-barcoded 5' primer, a second PCR ran 7 to 11 cycles. MiXCR was run by TCRdb on the 5' RACE reads, yielding one entry per CDR3 protein. The sample lists around 1,700,000 distinct CDR3 sequences; 28% were seen once. Sample: blood. The origin of the receptors is a young woman in good health.

The rearrangement links TRBV20-1 to TRBJ2-3; D possibly uses TRBD1 or TRBD2 (5 bases each). Trimming removed 6 bases from V and 2 bases from J, with 21 bases in between. CDR1 and CDR2 (germline): DFQATT, SNEGSKA (reference sequence). The CDR3 has 16 amino acids. CDR3 DNA sequence: TGCAGTGCCCAGCCCCTGAGGGGCCGCCACACAGATACGCAGTATTTT. Its translation is CSAQPLRGRHTDTQYF.

This clonotype was detected a few times. This chain uses TRBV6-8 with TRBJ2-5, with 10 bases identical to TRBD2. Germline trimming cut 10 bases from V and 4 bases from J; bases unmatched to any gene: 18. Germline V lookup: CDR1 MNHGY, CDR2 SAAAGT. The CDR3 runs 17 residues. The CDR3 sequence is CAMPEASGRALRETQYF. The CDR3 DNA is TGTGCCATGCCCGAGGCGAGCGGGAGGGCCCTGCGAGAGACCCAGTACTTC.

This clonotype was detected many times. This chain connects TRBV7-2 to TRBJ2-4; 15 bases line up with TRBD2. The J call may be wrong; the DNA end is better matched by TRBJ2-7. Germline V gene data show CDR1 as SGHTA and CDR2 as FQGNSA. The CDR3 is 15 amino acids. DNA for the CDR3: TGTGCCAGCAGCTCCAGGACTAGCGGGAGGGGCGAGCAGTACTTC. Translation: CASSSRTSGRGEQYF.

This clonotype was found a few times. The chain joins TRBV6-5 to TRBJ1-5; D uncertain. The V gene's germline CDR1 is MNHEY and CDR2 SVGAGI. CDR3 length equals 15 residues. Trimming stripped 4 bases from V and 0 bases from J, with 10 bases between. The CDR3 DNA reads TGTGCCAGCAGTTTGTCACGGCATAGCAATCAGCCCCAGCATTTT. Its translation: CASSLSRHSNQPQHF.

On this clonotype itself: This may be a read error, as it is one base from a much larger clone. The chain employs TRBV10-3 and TRBJ2-5; 8 positions match TRBD2. This CDR3 spans 14 amino acids. Trimming at V came to 6 bases and at J to 4 bases, leaving 7 bases not matched to a gene. CDR1 ENHRY and CDR2 SYGVKD come from the germline V gene. The CDR3 protein is CAIRGAGVAETQYF. The CDR3 DNA sequence: TGTGCCATCAGGGGAGCGGGAGTAGCAGAGACCCAGTACTTC.

The chain couples TRBV28 to TRBJ1-2, with no clear D. V lost 1 base and J lost 4, with 16 bases in between. The CDR3 runs to 16 residues. Germline values: CDR1 MDHEN, CDR2 SYDVKM. The CDR3 loop reads CASSLSFGSGSYGYTF. In nucleotides, the CDR3 is TGTGCCAGCAGTTTATCGTTCGGATCGGGGAGCTATGGCTACACCTTC.

Note on this clonotype: The junction and the germline gene differ at one end; a read error may be behind it. The CDR3, as DNA: TGTACCAGCTCACCATACAAGGGGGCCAGGGGCACTGAAGCTTTCTTT. This encodes CTSSPYKGARGTEAFF. The chain combines TRBV18 with TRBJ1-1, with 7 positions matching TRBD1. CDR1 and CDR2 (germline): KGHSH, LQKENI. The CDR3 contains 16 residues.

This clonotype has more than one count but fewer than ten. The rearrangement uses TRBV27 and TRBJ1-6; perhaps TRBD1 as D (5 bases). Germline-derived CDR1 and CDR2 are MNHEY and SMNVEV (reference sequence). CDR3 length: 14 amino acids. V lost 5 bases and J lost 9, with 14 bases in between. The CDR3 bases are TGTGCCAGCAGTCGACAGCCTTACGGTTCACCCCTCCACTTT. Translation: CASSRQPYGSPLHF.